Presented here are 9 T cell receptor beta chains from one specimen sequenced in a study of blood T cells in healthy people across ages. The second PCR ran roughly 7 to 11 cycles with a sample-barcoded 5' primer and J-beta primers. TCRdb redid the calling of the 5' RACE reads with MiXCR, one entry per CDR3 protein. The profile shows fewer than 2,000,000 distinct CDR3 sequences, about 39% of them singletons. Sequencing used blood. The receptor set was obtained from a human donor in good health.

The gene calls are TRBV4-3 and TRBJ1-5; D gene ambiguous. V dropped 0 bases and J dropped 0 bases, with 12 bases sitting between them. Germline V CDR1 and CDR2: LGHNA, YSLEER. The CDR3 totals 17 residues. The CDR3: CASSQESLFHSNQPQHF. CDR3 nucleotides: TGCGCCAGCAGCCAAGAGAGCCTATTCCATAGCAATCAGCCCCAGCATTTT.

Here the CDR3 reads CASSSHPSGQETQYF. The CDR3, as DNA: TGTGCCAGCAGCTCCCATCCCAGCGGCCAAGAGACCCAGTACTTC. The chain carries TRBV7-2 and TRBJ2-5; D is perhaps TRBD2 (5 bases). The CDR3 covers 15 residues. The germline V and J ends were trimmed by 4 bases and 1 base, with 13 bases remaining between them. Germline-derived CDR1 and CDR2 are SGHTA and FQGNSA.

A word on this clonotype: One junction end disagrees with the germline gene, perhaps due to a read error. V is TRBV29-1 and J is TRBJ2-1; weak D call: TRBD2 (5 bases). Germline V gives CDR1 SQVTM, CDR2 ANQGSEA. The CDR3 is 12 amino acids. DNA of the CDR3: TGCAGTGCACGAGCCGGAGGCCACGAGCAGGACTTC. Protein product: CSARAGGHEQDF.

The J gene is TRBJ2-5, the V gene TRBV28; D uncertain. With 4 bases removed from V and 3 bases from J, the gap between germline ends came to 15 bases. The CDR3 is 15 amino acids. CDR1 and CDR2 (germline): MDHEN, SYDVKM. In nucleotides, the CDR3 is TGTGCCAGCAGTTCGGGTGGTACATTCGAAGAGACCCAGTACTTC. It codes for CASSSGGTFEETQYF.

The genes are TRBV3-1 and TRBJ1-2; TRBD1 might be the D (6 bases). The germline V gene has CDR1 LGHDT and CDR2 YNNKEL (reference sequence). Trimming left V 0 bases short and J 8 bases short, with 13 bases between. The CDR3 is 14 residues long. For the CDR3, the DNA is TGTGCCAGCAGCCAAGATGTCAGGGGAGACGGCTACACCTTC. Its protein is CASSQDVRGDGYTF.

This chain uses TRBV5-1 with TRBJ1-2, with TRBD1 as a possible D gene (6 bases). The CDR3 runs to 14 residues. The V end was cut by 2 bases, the J end by 6 bases, with 14 bases between. Germline V gene data show CDR1 as SGHRS and CDR2 as YFSETQ. CDR3 sequence reads: CASSFSGGSNGYTF. In DNA form, the CDR3 reads TGCGCCAGCAGCTTCTCGGGGGGCTCGAATGGCTACACCTTC. Looking up the rest from reference TRBV5-1 and TRBJ1-2 gives the full variable domain: KAGVTQTPRYLIKTRGQQVTLSCSPISGHRSVSWYQQTPGQGLQFLFEYFSETQRNKGNFPGRFSGRQFSNSRSEMNVSTLELGDSALYLCASSFSGGSNGYTFGSGTRLTVV.

This clonotype was recorded many times. The chain uses TRBV7-2 and TRBJ2-7; TRBD2 matches 13 bases. Per germline, CDR1 SGHTA and CDR2 FQGNSA. Trimming at V came to 5 bases and at J to 2 bases, leaving 3 bases not matched to a gene. The CDR3 has 15 residues. DNA for the CDR3: TGTGCCAGCAGCGTTACTAGCGGGGGGGCCTACGAGCAGTACTTC. This encodes CASSVTSGGAYEQYF.

The rearrangement joins TRBV7-8 to TRBJ2-1, with a possible D match to TRBD1 (6 bases). Trimming left V 5 bases short and J 6 bases short, with 14 bases between. This CDR3 spans 14 amino acids. CDR1 is SGHVS and CDR2 is FQNEAQ in the germline V gene. The CDR3 loop reads CASSKFTGSNEQFF. The CDR3 DNA reads as TGTGCCAGCAGCAAATTCACAGGGAGCAATGAGCAGTTCTTC.

The rearrangement uses TRBV11-2 and TRBJ2-1; TRBD1 might be the D (7 bases). The CDR3 sequence is 16 residues long. V lost 0 bases, J lost 3 bases, and 12 bases lay in between. From germline, CDR1 is SGHAT and CDR2 FQNNGV. CDR3 coding DNA: TGTGCCAGCAGCTTAGATTGGCAGGGGGGCTACAATGAGCAGTTCTTC. Its protein is CASSLDWQGGYNEQFF.